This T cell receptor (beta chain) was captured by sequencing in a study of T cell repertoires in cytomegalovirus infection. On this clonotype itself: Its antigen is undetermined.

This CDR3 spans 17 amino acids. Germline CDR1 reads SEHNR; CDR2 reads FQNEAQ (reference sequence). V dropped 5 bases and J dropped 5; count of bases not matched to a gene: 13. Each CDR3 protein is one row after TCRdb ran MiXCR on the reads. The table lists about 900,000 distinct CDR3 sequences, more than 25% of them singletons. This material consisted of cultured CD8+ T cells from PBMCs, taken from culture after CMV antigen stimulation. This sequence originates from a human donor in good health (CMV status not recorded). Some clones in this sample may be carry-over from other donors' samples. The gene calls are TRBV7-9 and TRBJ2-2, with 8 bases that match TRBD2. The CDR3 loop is CASSPPLSGVYTGELFF. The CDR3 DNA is TGTGCCAGCAGCCCTCCGCTTAGCGGGGTATATACCGGGGAGCTGTTTTTT.